One and the same sample provided the 28 T cell receptor beta chains below, sequenced in a study of long-term antiretroviral therapy in people with HIV. immunoSEQ v3.0 was run at survey level. Measured with immunoSEQ multiplex PCR; TCRdb has only the in-frame clones, and not every one. This sample has 15,000 to 20,000 clones, with around 82% found just once. The sequenced sample was unsorted PBMCs, obtained 0.1 years before starting antiretroviral therapy. The receptors come from a man between 18 and 29 years old with HIV.

This clone appeared once. The chain carries TRBV10-3 and TRBJ2-7; D might be TRBD2 (5 bases). The CDR3 is 11 amino acids. Germline V gene lookup returns CDR1 ENHRY and CDR2 SYGVKD. CDR3 in DNA: TGTGATGGGAGAGCCTACTACGAGCAGTACTTC. Protein: CDGRAYYEQYF.

The chain is built from TRBV29-1 and TRBJ2-7; 9 nucleotides line up with TRBD1. V trimming: 3 bases; J trimming: 6 bases; junction bases outside the gene matches: 3. From germline, CDR1 is SQVTM and CDR2 ANQGSEA. The CDR3 runs to 12 residues. Here the CDR3 DNA reads TGCAGCGTTGAGGGGGACAGGGTCGAGCAGTACTTC. Its translation: CSVEGDRVEQYF.

CDR3 loop: CASSLGTGLHTF. CDR3 DNA: TGTGCCAGCAGCTTGGGGACAGGGCTCCACACCTTC. The J gene is TRBJ1-2, the V gene TRBV7-9, with 9 positions matching TRBD1. The CDR3 loop spans 12 amino acids. Trimming took 3 bases from V and 12 from J; bases not matched to a gene: 5. Germline lookup yields CDR1 SEHNR and CDR2 FQNEAQ (reference sequence).

CDR3 in DNA: TGTGCCAGCAGTGAGCGGAGGGGTGGTACTGAAGCTTTCTTT. Residues: CASSERRGGTEAFF. J is TRBJ1-1 and V is TRBV6-4, with D possibly matching TRBD1 (5 bases). The CDR3 is 14 residues long. The V and J ends lost 3 bases and 5 bases respectively, with 13 bases between them. Germline lookup yields CDR1 MRHNA and CDR2 SNTAGT.

The chain joins TRBV5-4 to TRBJ2-3; perhaps TRBD2 as D (5 bases). The germline V gene encodes CDR1 SGHNT and CDR2 YYREEE (reference sequence). V shed 1 base and J shed 1 base, with 10 bases lying between them. The CDR3 sequence is 15 residues long. CDR3 nucleotides: TGTGCCAGCAGCTTGTTCGGGGTTGGCACAGATACGCAGTATTTT. Its translation: CASSLFGVGTDTQYF.

CDR3 protein: CASSSPSGAFTDTQYF. DNA of the CDR3: TGTGCCAGCAGTTCACCTAGCGGGGCATTCACAGATACGCAGTATTTT. This chain links TRBV11-2 with TRBJ2-3, with 9 bases lining up with TRBD2. The CDR3 spans 16 residues. Germline V gene sequence: CDR1 SGHAT, CDR2 FQNNGV. V shed 6 bases and J 2 bases; nucleotides not matched to a gene: 9.

The chain recombines TRBV6-1 with TRBJ2-3; 12 bases line up with TRBD2. Germline CDR1 and CDR2: MNHNS and SASEGT. CDR3 size: 17 residues. V was clipped by 3 bases and J by 5 bases; unmatched bases: 9. The DNA for the CDR3 is TGTGCCAGCAGTGACTGGGGGCTAGCGGGAGGGAGAGATACGCAGTATTTT. The encoded protein is CASSDWGLAGGRDTQYF.

The gene calls are TRBV7-8 and TRBJ2-7; 7 bases are shared with TRBD1. CDR3 size: 15 residues. The germline CDR1 and CDR2 sequences are SGHVS and FQNEAQ. The V segment lost 6 bases and the J segment 1 base; nucleotides outside the gene matches: 9. The CDR3, as DNA: TGTGCCAGCAGTAAGACCGGGACAGCTTCCTACGAGCAGTACTTC. It encodes CASSKTGTASYEQYF.

The chain has TRBV28 and TRBJ1-4; D not resolved. Germline V CDR1 and CDR2: MDHEN, SYDVKM. Trimming shortened V by 2 bases and J by 2 bases, and 6 bases separated the two germline ends. The CDR3 consists of 14 residues. The CDR3 protein is CASSLRDTNEKLFF. DNA of the CDR3: TGTGCCAGCAGTTTAAGGGATACTAATGAAAAACTGTTTTTT.

The chain uses TRBV29-1 and TRBJ2-1; tentative D call: TRBD1 (6 bases). The CDR3 has 16 residues. CDR1 SQVTM and CDR2 ANQGSEA come from the germline V gene. V lost 1 base and J 0 bases, leaving 13 bases between the germline ends. The CDR3 is CSVEGSGVSSYNEQFF. DNA of the CDR3: TGCAGCGTTGAAGGATCAGGGGTGAGCTCCTACAATGAGCAGTTCTTC.

The chain is built from TRBV19 and TRBJ2-3, with D possibly called TRBD1 or TRBD2 (6 bases each). Germline V gene data show CDR1 as LNHDA and CDR2 as SQIVND (reference sequence). The CDR3 covers 15 residues. V was pared by 6 bases and J by 4 bases, with 17 bases between. The CDR3 sequence: CASRAMGRGADTQYF. DNA of the CDR3: TGTGCCAGTAGGGCTATGGGAAGGGGGGCAGATACGCAGTATTTT. The full variable domain, its missing parts supplied by reference TRBV19 and TRBJ2-3, is DGGITQSPKYLFRKEGQNVTLSCEQNLNHDAMYWYRQDPGQGLRLIYYSQIVNDFQKGDIAEGYSVSREKKESFPLTVTSAQKNPTAFYLCASRAMGRGADTQYFGPGTRLTVL.

The chain joins TRBV6-1 to TRBJ2-7, with D unclear. CDR1 is MNHNS and CDR2 is SASEGT in the germline V gene. The germline V and J ends were trimmed by 4 bases and 3 bases, with 7 bases remaining between them. This CDR3 has 12 amino acids. CDR3 DNA: TGTGCCAGCAGTGGAGCTCTCTACGAGCAGTACTTC. Translation: CASSGALYEQYF.

V is TRBV9 and J is TRBJ1-3, with no clear D. Trimming stripped 2 bases from V and 0 bases from J, with 12 bases between. CDR1 is SGDLS and CDR2 is YYNGEE in the germline V gene. This CDR3 has 16 residues. The CDR3 region has the DNA TGTGCCAGCAGCGTGGCGTGGCCTGTCTCTGGAAACACCATATATTTT. It encodes CASSVAWPVSGNTIYF. Full variable domain (remainder filled in from reference TRBV9 and TRBJ1-3): DSGVTQTPKHLITATGQRVTLRCSPRSGDLSVYWYQQSLDQGLQFLIQYYNGEERAKGNILERFSAQQFPDLHSELNLSSLELGDSALYFCASSVAWPVSGNTIYFGEGSWLTVV.

The chain carries TRBV2 and TRBJ2-4; D perhaps matches TRBD1 (6 bases). CDR1 and CDR2 from the germline V gene are SNHLY and FYNNEI. The V end lost 8 bases, the J end lost 7 bases, and 9 bases lay between the germline ends. The CDR3 loop spans 11 amino acids. Written as DNA, the CDR3 is TGTGCCAGCTTGGGGGCGAACATTCAGTACTTC. Translating gives CASLGANIQYF.

The chain links TRBV2 to TRBJ2-7; 7 positions match TRBD1. Germline CDR1 reads SNHLY; CDR2 reads FYNNEI. With 6 bases clipped from V and 3 bases from J, the junction kept 14 bases outside the gene matches. This CDR3 is 16 amino acids long. The CDR3 loop is CASSPRARTGNYEQYF. The CDR3, as DNA: TGTGCCAGCAGCCCTAGGGCCCGGACAGGCAACTACGAGCAGTACTTC.

This clone was picked up one time. The rearrangement links TRBV5-1 to TRBJ1-1; no firm D call. V was pared by 1 base and J by 5 bases, with 18 bases between. CDR1 and CDR2 (germline): SGHRS, YFSETQ. The CDR3 has 16 amino acids. This CDR3 is CASSLSTDQWVTEAFF. The CDR3 coding sequence is TGCGCCAGCAGCTTGTCTACGGATCAATGGGTTACTGAAGCTTTCTTT.

The chain employs TRBV5-6 and TRBJ1-6; a weak D match, TRBD1 (5 bases). Germline values: CDR1 SGHDT, CDR2 YYEEEE. The CDR3 runs to 14 residues. Deletions cut 4 bases from V and 9 bases from J, with 14 bases between. The CDR3 coding sequence is TGTGCCAGCAGCCCCGACCGGGGGGGTTCACCCCTCCACTTT. This codes for CASSPDRGGSPLHF.

The J gene is TRBJ1-4, the V gene TRBV18; TRBD1 agrees at 9 bases. The trim removed 6 bases at V and 8 bases at J, leaving 7 bases unmatched. Germline lookup yields CDR1 KGHSH and CDR2 LQKENI. The CDR3 has 14 amino acids. The CDR3 spells CASSLTGGDEKLFF. The CDR3 DNA reads as TGTGCCAGCTCTCTGACAGGGGGAGACGAAAAACTGTTTTTT. The full variable domain, its missing parts supplied by reference TRBV18 and TRBJ1-4, is NAGVMQNPRHLVRRRGQEARLRCSPMKGHSHVYWYRQLPEEGLKFMVYLQKENIIDESGMPKERFSAEFPKEGPSILRIQQVVRGDSAAYFCASSLTGGDEKLFFGSGTQLSVL.

The rearrangement links TRBV5-1 to TRBJ2-3; 7 positions match TRBD1. V gave up 4 bases and J gave up 0 bases; unmatched junction bases: 5. The CDR3 extends over 15 amino acids. In germline, CDR1 is SGHRS, CDR2 YFSETQ. Here the CDR3 DNA reads TGCGCCAGCAGCCTGGGACAGACTAGCACAGATACGCAGTATTTT. The encoded protein is CASSLGQTSTDTQYF.

The gene calls are TRBV4-1 and TRBJ2-7; D might be TRBD1 (6 bases). Trimming stripped 2 bases from V and 3 bases from J, with 14 bases between. The CDR3 is 15 residues long. Germline CDR1 and CDR2: MGHRA and YSYEKL. In DNA, the CDR3 is TGCGCCAGCAGCCAACACCGGGACACCTACTACGAGCAGTACTTC. As protein: CASSQHRDTYYEQYF.

This clone was seen more than once but under ten times. The chain carries TRBV5-6 and TRBJ1-1, with unresolved D. The CDR3 length is 14 residues. The V and J ends lost 4 bases and 8 bases respectively, with 18 bases between them. From germline, CDR1 is SGHDT and CDR2 YYEEEE. The CDR3 DNA is TGTGCCAGCAGCGGTCTCCGTAGGATGGGGGAAGCTTTCTTT. It codes for CASSGLRRMGEAFF.

The gene calls are TRBV2 and TRBJ1-2; no definite D call. This CDR3 comprises 13 residues. Trimming pared 8 bases from V and 2 bases from J, leaving 12 bases between. The germline gives CDR1 SNHLY, CDR2 FYNNEI. The CDR3 protein is CASGRRENYGYTF. DNA for the CDR3: TGTGCCAGCGGAAGGAGAGAAAACTATGGCTACACCTTC.

The rearrangement links TRBV5-5 to TRBJ1-2; D is unclear. Deletions cut 0 bases from V and 4 bases from J, with 4 bases between. CDR3 length equals 12 residues. Germline CDR1 reads SGHKS; CDR2 reads YYEKEE (reference sequence). CDR3 bases: TGTGCCAGCAGCTTGGAGTCCTATGGCTACACCTTC. Translated: CASSLESYGYTF.

This clone has only one observation. The V and J genes are TRBV13 and TRBJ2-7; 12 bases fit TRBD2. CDR1 and CDR2 from the germline V gene are PRHDT and FYEKMQ (reference sequence). Germline trimming cut 4 bases from V and 4 bases from J; bases unmatched to any gene: 5. This CDR3 is built from 15 residues. CDR3 nucleotide sequence: TGTGCCAGCAGCTCCCCTAGCGGGAGGGTATACGAGCAGTACTTC. Protein: CASSSPSGRVYEQYF.

The chain links TRBV19 to TRBJ1-2, with D possibly matching TRBD1 (6 bases). CDR1 LNHDA and CDR2 SQIVND come from the germline V gene (reference sequence). This CDR3 is 16 amino acids long. V was cut by 3 bases and J by 3 bases, with 17 bases left in between. CDR3 in DNA: TGTGCCAGTAGTATCTGGGGGCGTCTCTCCGACTATGGCTACACCTTC. It translates to CASSIWGRLSDYGYTF.

In DNA form, the CDR3 reads TGCGCCAGCAGCCAACCAGGGTCGGGTAGGTCTGAAGCTTTCTTT. It translates to CASSQPGSGRSEAFF. This chain links TRBV4-3 with TRBJ1-1; tentative D call: TRBD1 (5 bases). V was cut by 2 bases and J by 6 bases, with 16 bases left in between. The CDR3 extends over 15 amino acids. Germline CDR1 reads LGHNA; CDR2 reads YSLEER.

The chain carries TRBV6-5 and TRBJ2-7; D is undetermined. Germline CDR1 MNHEY, CDR2 SVGAGI. The CDR3 is made up of 14 amino acids. The V and J ends lost 0 bases and 0 bases respectively, with 6 bases between them. The CDR3 loop reads CASSYSSSSYEQYF. CDR3 sequence (DNA): TGTGCCAGCAGTTACTCGAGTAGCTCCTACGAGCAGTACTTC.

V usage is TRBV4-2 and J usage is TRBJ2-1; TRBD2 matches 7 bases. There are 15 residues in the CDR3. Germline values: CDR1 LGHNA, CDR2 YNFKEQ. Trimming took 3 bases from V and 5 from J; bases not matched to a gene: 7. CDR3 amino acids: CASSHETSAHNEQFF. CDR3 sequence (DNA): TGTGCCAGCAGCCATGAAACTAGCGCTCACAATGAGCAGTTCTTC.